This T cell receptor beta chain is drawn from a study of blood T cells in healthy people across ages. Study overall: The template switching approach captured approximately one barcoded beta molecule for every two T cells. Study findings and constraints: Diversity of TCR beta correlated strongly with naive T cell percentage.

The length of the CDR3 is 15 residues. V was clipped by 3 bases and J by 3 bases, with 15 bases between them. The germline gives CDR1 SGHRS, CDR2 YFSETQ. For this clonotype: Antigen specificity is unknown.

Next came a second PCR, run for 7 to 11 cycles, which used a sample-barcoded 5' primer along with a J-beta primer mix. MiXCR was run by TCRdb on the 5' RACE reads, yielding one entry per CDR3 protein. The sample has about 1.8 million distinct CDR3 sequences, around half seen once; the top ten hold about 2.1%. This receptor was identified in a woman between 40 and 55 years old in good health. The material sequenced was blood. This chain uses TRBV5-1 with TRBJ1-1; D is perhaps TRBD1 (6 bases). This chain's CDR3 is CASSSTGYGDTEAFF. The CDR3, as DNA: TGCGCCAGCAGCTCTACAGGGTACGGAGACACTGAAGCTTTCTTT.